The 2 T cell receptor beta chains below all came from one sample that was sequenced in a study of control samples from healthy donors and cancer patients. The repertoire was sequenced with immunoSEQ multiplex PCR; TCRdb's copy has only in-frame clones and lacks some. The repertoire holds approximately 170,000 clones, with around 90% as singletons. Material: blood. These receptors originate from a woman between 50 and 59 years old in good health.

This clone was counted between two and nine times. The chain is built from TRBV3-1 (or the pseudogene TRBV3-2) and TRBJ1-5; TRBD1 matches 9 bases. This CDR3 is 14 amino acids long. J lost 7 bases, V lost 1 base, and 2 bases had no gene match. Looked up from germline, CDR1 is LGHDT and CDR2 is YNNKEL (reference sequence). CDR3 in amino acids: CASSQGTGVQPQHF. CDR3 in DNA: TGTGCCAGCAGCCAAGGGACAGGGGTGCAGCCCCAGCATTTT.

The chain is built from TRBV3-1 (or the pseudogene TRBV3-2) and TRBJ2-1; D gene unclear. The CDR3 spans 16 residues. The germline gives CDR1 LGHDT, CDR2 YNNKEL (reference sequence). The V gene lost 0 bases and the J gene lost 1 base, with 10 bases spanning the gap. The CDR3 sequence: CASSQDIGGSYNEQFF. CDR3 coding DNA: TGTGCCAGCAGCCAAGATATAGGTGGATCCTACAATGAGCAGTTCTTC.